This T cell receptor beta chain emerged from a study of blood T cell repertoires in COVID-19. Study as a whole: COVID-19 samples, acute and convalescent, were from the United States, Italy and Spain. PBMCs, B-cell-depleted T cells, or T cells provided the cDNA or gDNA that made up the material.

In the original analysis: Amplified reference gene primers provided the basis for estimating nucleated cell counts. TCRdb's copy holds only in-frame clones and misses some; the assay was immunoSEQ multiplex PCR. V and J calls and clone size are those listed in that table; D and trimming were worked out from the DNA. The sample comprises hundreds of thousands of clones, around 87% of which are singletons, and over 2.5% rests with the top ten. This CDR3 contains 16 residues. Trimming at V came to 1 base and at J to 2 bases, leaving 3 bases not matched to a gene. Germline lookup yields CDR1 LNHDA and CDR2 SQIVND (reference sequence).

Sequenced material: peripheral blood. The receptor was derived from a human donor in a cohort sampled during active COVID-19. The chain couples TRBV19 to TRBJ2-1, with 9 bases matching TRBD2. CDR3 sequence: CASSIVAGDTYNEQFF. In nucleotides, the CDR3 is TGTGCCAGTAGTATAGTAGCGGGAGACACCTACAATGAGCAGTTCTTC.